This TCR beta chain was observed in a study of response to subunit inactivated influenza vaccine. The ends lost 5 bases at V and 5 bases at J; junction bases unmatched: 6. The CDR3 has 15 residues. The table lists this clonotype with a few counts. One entry per CDR3 protein, called by TCRdb with MiXCR from the RT-PCR reads. Of some 500,000 distinct CDR3 sequences in the sample, 10% to 15% were seen once. The material sequenced was PBMCs from blood, taken about 40 days after vaccination. J is TRBJ2-5 and V is TRBV12-3 or TRBV12-4, with 12 bases matching TRBD2. This receptor was taken from a man aged 45-65 years who received an inactivated influenza vaccine. CDR3 loop: CASSKLAGGLETQYF. CDR3 coding DNA: TGTGCCAGCAGTAAGCTAGCGGGGGGGCTGGAGACCCAGTACTTC.